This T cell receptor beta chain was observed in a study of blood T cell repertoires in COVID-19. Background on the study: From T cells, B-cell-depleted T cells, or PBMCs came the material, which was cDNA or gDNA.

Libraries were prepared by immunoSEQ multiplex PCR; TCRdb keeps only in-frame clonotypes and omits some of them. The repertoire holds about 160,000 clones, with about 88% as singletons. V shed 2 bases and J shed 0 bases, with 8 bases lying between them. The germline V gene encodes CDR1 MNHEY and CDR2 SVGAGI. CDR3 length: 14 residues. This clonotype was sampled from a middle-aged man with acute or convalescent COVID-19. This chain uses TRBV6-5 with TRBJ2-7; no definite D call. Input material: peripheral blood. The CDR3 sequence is CASSYTPSSYEQYF. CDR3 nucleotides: TGTGCCAGCAGTTACACACCTAGCTCCTACGAGCAGTACTTC.